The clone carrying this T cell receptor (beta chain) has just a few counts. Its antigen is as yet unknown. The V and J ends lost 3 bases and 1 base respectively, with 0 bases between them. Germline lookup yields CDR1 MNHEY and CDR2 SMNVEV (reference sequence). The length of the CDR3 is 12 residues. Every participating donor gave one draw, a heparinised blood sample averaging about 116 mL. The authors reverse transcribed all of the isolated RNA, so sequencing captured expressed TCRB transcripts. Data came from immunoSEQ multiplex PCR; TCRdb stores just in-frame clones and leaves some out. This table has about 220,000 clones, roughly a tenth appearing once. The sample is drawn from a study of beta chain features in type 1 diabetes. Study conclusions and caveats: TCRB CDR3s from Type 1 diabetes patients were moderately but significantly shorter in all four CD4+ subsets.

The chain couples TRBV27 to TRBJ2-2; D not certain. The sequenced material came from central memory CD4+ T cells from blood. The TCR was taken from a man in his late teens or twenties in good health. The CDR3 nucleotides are TGTGCCAGCAGTTTGAACACCGGGGAGCTGTTTTTT. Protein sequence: CASSLNTGELFF.